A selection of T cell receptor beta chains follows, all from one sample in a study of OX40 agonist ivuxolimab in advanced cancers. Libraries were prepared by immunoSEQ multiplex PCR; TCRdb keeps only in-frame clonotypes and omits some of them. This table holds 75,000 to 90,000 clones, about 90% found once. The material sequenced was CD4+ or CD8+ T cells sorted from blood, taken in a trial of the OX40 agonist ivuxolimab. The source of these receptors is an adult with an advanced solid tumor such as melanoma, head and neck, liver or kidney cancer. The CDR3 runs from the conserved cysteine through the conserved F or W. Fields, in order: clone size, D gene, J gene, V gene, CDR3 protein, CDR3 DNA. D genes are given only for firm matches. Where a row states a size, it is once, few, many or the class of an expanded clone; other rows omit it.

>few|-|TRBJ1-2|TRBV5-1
CASTMNNPGLGDGYTF
TGCGCCAGCACCATGAATAATCCGGGACTCGGCGATGGCTACACCTTC
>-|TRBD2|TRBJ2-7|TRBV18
CASSPPSPTSAEQYF
TGTGCCAGCTCACCACCGTCCCCTACTAGCGCCGAGCAGTACTTC
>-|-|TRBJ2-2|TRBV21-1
CASSKRAGGRLAGAGELFF
TGTGCCAGCAGCAAACGGGCAGGGGGCAGGCTAGCGGGAGCTGGGGAGCTGTTTTTT
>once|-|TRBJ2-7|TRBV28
CASSQLGYEQYF
TGTGCCAGCAGCCAACTAGGTTACGAGCAGTACTTC
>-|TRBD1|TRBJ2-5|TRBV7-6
CASTPRRGQGFDPQETQYF
TGTGCCAGCACCCCTCGCAGGGGACAGGGGTTCGACCCCCAAGAGACCCAGTACTTC
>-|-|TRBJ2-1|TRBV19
CASSIAAAISYNEQFF
TGTGCCAGTAGTATAGCCGCAGCGATCTCCTACAATGAGCAGTTCTTC
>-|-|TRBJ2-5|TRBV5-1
CASSLQGAQYF
TGCGCCAGCAGCTTACAGGGTGCCCAGTACTTC
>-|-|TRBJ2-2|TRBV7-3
CASSLSLTGELFF
TGTGCCAGCAGCTTATCATTAACCGGGGAGCTGTTTTTT
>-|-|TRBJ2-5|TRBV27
CASSLKGRRFQETQYF
TGTGCCAGCAGTTTGAAGGGCAGGAGATTCCAAGAGACCCAGTACTTC
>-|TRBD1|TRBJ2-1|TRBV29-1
CSTERQGQPNNEQFF
TGCAGCACCGAAAGGCAGGGACAGCCTAACAATGAGCAGTTCTTC
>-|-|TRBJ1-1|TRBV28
CASSTHSGGATEAFF
TGTGCCAGCAGCACACACTCGGGAGGGGCGACTGAAGCTTTCTTT
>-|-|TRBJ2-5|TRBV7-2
CASSLVQGGETQYF
TGTGCCAGCAGCTTAGTCCAAGGGGGAGAGACCCAGTACTTC
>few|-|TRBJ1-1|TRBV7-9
CASSLRGESTEAFF
TGTGCCAGCAGCTTACGAGGGGAGAGCACTGAAGCTTTCTTT
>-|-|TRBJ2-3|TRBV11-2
CASSLEAQGGSDTQYF
TGTGCCAGCAGCTTAGAAGCCCAGGGGGGGTCAGATACGCAGTATTTT
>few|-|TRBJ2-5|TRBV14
CASSRLGVTVNQETQYF
TGTGCCAGCAGCCGCCTGGGAGTTACAGTCAACCAAGAGACCCAGTACTTC
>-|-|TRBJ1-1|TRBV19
CASSMGRNTEAFF
TGTGCCAGTAGTATGGGGCGGAACACTGAAGCTTTCTTT
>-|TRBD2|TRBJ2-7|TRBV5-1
CASSKGLAGERQYF
TGCGCCAGCAGCAAAGGACTAGCGGGAGAGCGACAGTACTTC
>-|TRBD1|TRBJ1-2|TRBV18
CASSPTTGYGYTF
TGTGCCAGCTCACCTACGACAGGGTATGGCTACACCTTC
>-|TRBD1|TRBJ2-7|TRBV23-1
CASSQPGTGGIYEQYF
TGCGCCAGCAGTCAACCGGGGACAGGGGGGATCTACGAGCAGTACTTC
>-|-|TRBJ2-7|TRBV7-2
CASSLAPNRDEQYF
TGTGCCAGCAGCTTAGCGCCCAACAGGGACGAGCAGTACTTC
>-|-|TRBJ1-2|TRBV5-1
CASSLEGNTRFSGYTF
TGCGCCAGCAGCTTGGAGGGGAACACTCGGTTCAGTGGCTACACCTTC
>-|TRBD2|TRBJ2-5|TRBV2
CASSEVGLPQETQYF
TGTGCCAGCAGTGAAGTGGGACTACCACAAGAGACCCAGTACTTC
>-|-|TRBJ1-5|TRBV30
CAWSSQGSGQPQHF
TGTGCCTGGAGTTCTCAGGGGTCCGGTCAGCCCCAGCATTTT
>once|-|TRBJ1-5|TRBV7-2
CASSLGLGQRGRIGQPQHF
TGTGCCAGCAGCTTAGGTCTGGGGCAACGGGGGAGGATAGGTCAGCCCCAGCATTTT
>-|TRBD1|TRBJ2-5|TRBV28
CASATTGGKVTQYF
TGTGCCAGCGCGACGACAGGGGGTAAGGTGACCCAGTACTTC
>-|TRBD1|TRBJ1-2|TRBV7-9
CASSSGGGGGHGYTF
TGTGCCAGCAGCTCAGGGGGAGGAGGGGGTCATGGCTACACCTTC
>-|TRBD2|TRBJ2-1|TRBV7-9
CASSLLAGVGDEQFF
TGTGCCAGCAGCCTACTAGCGGGAGTAGGTGATGAGCAGTTCTTC
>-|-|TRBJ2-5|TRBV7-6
CASSPRWPRQETQYF
TGTGCCAGCAGCCCTAGATGGCCTAGACAAGAGACCCAGTACTTC
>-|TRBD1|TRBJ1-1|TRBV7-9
CASSDGQGNTEAFF
TGTGCCAGCAGCGACGGACAGGGGAACACTGAAGCTTTCTTT
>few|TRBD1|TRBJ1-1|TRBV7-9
CASSLGTGVGTEAFF
TGTGCCAGCAGCTTAGGAACAGGGGTGGGCACTGAAGCTTTCTTT
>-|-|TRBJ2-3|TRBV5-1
CASSLDGALTDTQYF
TGCGCCAGCAGCTTGGACGGGGCCCTCACAGATACGCAGTATTTT
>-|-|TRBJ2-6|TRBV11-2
CASSKGASLSGANVLTF
TGTGCCAGCAGCAAAGGCGCGTCCCTCTCTGGGGCCAACGTCCTGACTTTC
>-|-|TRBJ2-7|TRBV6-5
CASSSTRSEQYF
TGTGCCAGCAGTTCGACTAGGTCCGAGCAGTACTTC
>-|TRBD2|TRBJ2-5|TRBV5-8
CASSLGGLAGGETQYF
TGTGCCAGCAGCTTGGGGGGACTAGCGGGAGGAGAGACCCAGTACTTC
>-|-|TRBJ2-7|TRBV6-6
CASSYVQGPYEQYF
TGTGCCAGCAGTTACGTCCAGGGTCCCTACGAGCAGTACTTC
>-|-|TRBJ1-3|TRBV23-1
CASSPPRTRPTSGNTIYF
TGCGCCAGCAGTCCTCCTCGGACCCGACCGACCTCTGGAAACACCATATATTTT
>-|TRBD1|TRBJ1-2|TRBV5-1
CASSLGQGTYGYTF
TGCGCCAGCAGCTTGGGACAGGGTACCTATGGCTACACCTTC
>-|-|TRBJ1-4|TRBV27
CATEPQKLQDATNEKLFF
TGTGCCACCGAGCCGCAGAAACTACAGGACGCAACTAATGAAAAACTGTTTTTT
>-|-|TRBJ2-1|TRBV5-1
CASSQGSVVGPNEQFF
TGCGCCAGCAGCCAAGGGTCCGTGGTGGGCCCCAATGAGCAGTTCTTC
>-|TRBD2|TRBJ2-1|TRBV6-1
CASRLAGGSNEQFF
TGTGCCAGCAGGCTAGCGGGAGGGTCCAATGAGCAGTTCTTC
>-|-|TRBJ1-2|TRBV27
CASTHEGVNYGYTF
TGTGCCAGCACCCATGAGGGAGTGAACTATGGCTACACCTTC
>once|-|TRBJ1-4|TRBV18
CASSLNSAQGSTNEKLFF
TGTGCCAGCTCACTAAACTCCGCGCAGGGAAGTACTAATGAAAAACTGTTTTTT
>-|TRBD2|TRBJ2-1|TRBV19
CASRTNRGLAGGPLNEQFF
TGTGCCAGTAGGACCAACCGGGGGCTAGCGGGAGGGCCGCTGAATGAGCAGTTCTTC
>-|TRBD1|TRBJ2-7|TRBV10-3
CAISESVTGDPSEQYF
TGTGCCATCAGTGAGTCGGTGACAGGGGACCCCTCCGAGCAGTACTTC
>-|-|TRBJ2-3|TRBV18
CASSRSISTDTQYF
TGTGCCAGCTCTCGATCTATCAGCACAGATACGCAGTATTTT
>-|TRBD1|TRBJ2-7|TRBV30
CAWSIPGTGGEQYF
TGTGCCTGGAGTATACCCGGGACAGGGGGCGAGCAGTACTTC
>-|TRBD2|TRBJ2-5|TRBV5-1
CASSQQPAGGGQETQYF
TGCGCCAGCAGCCAGCAGCCAGCGGGCGGGGGCCAAGAGACCCAGTACTTC
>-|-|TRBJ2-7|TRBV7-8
CASSLAVPPEQYF
TGTGCCAGCAGCTTAGCTGTCCCCCCCGAGCAGTACTTC
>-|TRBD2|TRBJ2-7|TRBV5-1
CASSSQTSGGPPGQYF
TGCGCCAGCAGCTCGCAGACTAGCGGAGGGCCGCCAGGGCAGTACTTC
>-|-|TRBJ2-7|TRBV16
CASSQYSGPYEQYF
TGTGCCAGCAGCCAATATAGCGGCCCCTACGAGCAGTACTTC
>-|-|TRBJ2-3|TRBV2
CASSIPGAPQYF
TGTGCCAGCAGTATCCCAGGAGCACCGCAGTATTTT
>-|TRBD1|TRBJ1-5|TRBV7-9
CASSTDRESQPQHF
TGTGCCAGCAGCACGGACAGGGAAAGTCAGCCCCAGCATTTT
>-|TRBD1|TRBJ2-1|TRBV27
CASSSYDRANEQFF
TGTGCCAGCAGTTCCTATGACAGGGCAAATGAGCAGTTCTTC